The 25 T cell receptor beta chains below come from one sample, sequenced in a study of T cell responses to AZD1222 COVID-19 vaccine. Here immunoSEQ multiplex PCR was the method, and the copy in TCRdb shows in-frame clones only, minus some. This sample carries 110,000 to 150,000 clones, 92% of them seen once, and the ten largest clones take roughly 3.4%. The source material was peripheral blood, sampled 28 days after the second AZD1222 dose. These receptors originate from an adult who received the AZD1222 COVID-19 vaccine.

The V gene is TRBV7-6, the J gene TRBJ2-3; 7 bases map to TRBD2. In germline, CDR1 is SGHVS, CDR2 FNYEAQ. CDR3 length equals 16 residues. Trimming removed 5 bases from V and 4 bases from J; junction bases left unmatched: 12. CDR3 bases: TGTGCCAGCAGCCTAATGGCCTCTCGGGGGGCAGATACGCAGTATTTT. Translating gives CASSLMASRGADTQYF.

The chain uses TRBV19 and TRBJ1-1; D not resolved. The CDR3 is 13 amino acids. Germline lookup yields CDR1 LNHDA and CDR2 SQIVND (reference sequence). V lost 2 bases and J 3 bases, leaving 7 bases between the germline ends. CDR3 in DNA: TGTGCCAGTAGTATAACGGTCGACACTGAAGCTTTCTTT. It is translated as CASSITVDTEAFF.

The J gene is TRBJ1-2, the V gene TRBV10-3, with a tentative D call TRBD1 (6 bases). Germline V lookup: CDR1 ENHRY, CDR2 SYGVKD. This CDR3 is built from 13 residues. Trimming took 3 bases from V and 5 from J, leaving 10 bases between them. In nucleotides, the CDR3 is TGTGCCATCAGTGAAGCAGGGGAGTATGGCTACACCTTC. Its protein is CAISEAGEYGYTF.

The V gene is TRBV27, the J gene TRBJ2-1; D gene unclear. Germline V gene data show CDR1 as MNHEY and CDR2 as SMNVEV (reference sequence). There are 15 residues in the CDR3. Trimming took 5 bases from V and 2 from J, leaving 13 bases between them. The CDR3 coding sequence is TGTGCCAGCAGTCTCAGACCTGGGGCCTACAATGAGCAGTTCTTC. This encodes CASSLRPGAYNEQFF.

The chain has TRBV24-1 and TRBJ2-5, with D perhaps given as TRBD1 or TRBD2 (6 bases each). Trimming cost V 4 bases and J 5 bases, with 19 bases left between them. CDR3 length: 16 amino acids. Germline CDR1 reads KGHDR; CDR2 reads SFDVKD. This chain's CDR3 is CATSDPLGGARETQYF. In DNA form, the CDR3 reads TGTGCCACCAGTGACCCTCTGGGGGGCGCTAGGGAGACCCAGTACTTC.

This sequence joins TRBV5-4 and TRBJ2-1, with 7 bases matching TRBD2. The CDR3 length is 15 residues. The V gene's germline CDR1 is SGHNT and CDR2 YYREEE (reference sequence). Unmatched junction bases numbered 5, after V lost 2 bases and J lost 3 bases. The CDR3 DNA reads as TGTGCCAGCAGCTTCGGCGGGAGAGACTACAATGAGCAGTTCTTC. Residues: CASSFGGRDYNEQFF.

The chain is built from TRBV19 and TRBJ2-3; TRBD1 might be the D (6 bases). V lost 0 bases and J 3 bases, leaving 13 bases between the germline ends. CDR1 and CDR2 (germline): LNHDA, SQIVND (reference sequence). The CDR3 totals 16 residues. The CDR3 nucleotides read TGTGCCAGTAGTATAGATCGGCAGGGGTCGACAGATACGCAGTATTTT. This translates into CASSIDRQGSTDTQYF.

The chain links TRBV3-1 (or the pseudogene TRBV3-2) to TRBJ2-1; D is possibly TRBD1 (6 bases). Trimming took 5 bases from V and 9 from J, leaving 8 bases between them. This CDR3 has 11 residues. The germline CDR1 and CDR2 sequences are LGHDT and YNNKEL (reference sequence). In DNA form, the CDR3 reads TGTGCCAGCAGCGCCAGGGGTGAGCAGTTCTTC. Amino acid sequence: CASSARGEQFF.

V gene TRBV6-2 or TRBV6-3 combines with J gene TRBJ2-6, with 12 bases lining up with TRBD1. The CDR3 loop spans 17 amino acids. V shed 5 bases, J shed 2 bases, and the junction held 4 bases outside the gene matches. Germline lookup yields CDR1 MNHEY and CDR2 SVGEGT. The CDR3 loop reads CASSQGQGAAGANVLTF. CDR3 sequence (DNA): TGTGCCAGCAGTCAGGGACAGGGGGCTGCTGGGGCCAACGTCCTGACTTTC.

This chain links TRBV6-1 with TRBJ1-6, with a weak D call TRBD1 (5 bases). CDR3 length: 15 amino acids. V lost 2 bases, J lost 9 bases, and 14 bases lay in between. Germline V gene data show CDR1 as MNHNS and CDR2 as SASEGT. CDR3 sequence reads: CASSENRGKFSPLHF. CDR3 DNA sequence: TGTGCCAGCAGTGAAAATAGGGGCAAGTTTTCACCCCTCCACTTT.

The chain uses TRBV29-1 and TRBJ1-4, with unresolved D. Germline CDR1 reads SQVTM; CDR2 reads ANQGSEA. The V gene lost 5 bases and the J gene lost 7 bases, with 14 bases spanning the gap. This CDR3 has 13 residues. The CDR3 region has the DNA TGCAGCGTTTTCCGGGAGGCGGGTGAAAAACTGTTTTTT. Protein: CSVFREAGEKLFF.

This clone showed up just once. The chain joins TRBV5-4 to TRBJ1-1; 9 bases align to TRBD1. Germline V gives CDR1 SGHNT, CDR2 YYREEE (reference sequence). The CDR3 is 15 amino acids. Trimming at V came to 2 bases and at J to 1 base, leaving 3 bases not matched to a gene. The CDR3 loop is CASSLLTGGNTEAFF. The CDR3 DNA is TGTGCCAGCAGCTTACTGACAGGGGGGAACACTGAAGCTTTCTTT.

CDR3 nucleotide sequence: TGTGCCAGCAGCCCCCGACTAGAGGGCATAGGGCAGTTCTTC. Protein: CASSPRLEGIGQFF. The chain is built from TRBV7-2 and TRBJ2-1; the D gene is possibly TRBD2 (6 bases). Trimming removed 5 bases at V and 12 bases at J, with 20 bases between. Germline V CDR1 and CDR2: SGHTA, FQGNSA. The CDR3 loop spans 14 amino acids.

The V and J genes are TRBV28 and TRBJ1-2, with 8 positions matching TRBD1. Germline lookup yields CDR1 MDHEN and CDR2 SYDVKM. The junction had 9 bases not matched to a gene; V was cut back by 7 bases and J by 5 bases. The CDR3 length is 14 residues. The CDR3 DNA is TGTGCCAGCACTCCCCCGGACAGGGTATATGGCTACACCTTC. Translated: CASTPPDRVYGYTF.

This clone was seen just once. The V call is TRBV19, the J call TRBJ1-1; no clear D. The CDR3 consists of 13 residues. The V gene's germline CDR1 is LNHDA and CDR2 SQIVND (reference sequence). V lost 10 bases, J lost 3 bases, and 15 bases lay in between. The CDR3 nucleotides are TGTGCCACCCACCTGTTGGGAGACACTGAAGCTTTCTTT. Protein product: CATHLLGDTEAFF.

The rearrangement joins TRBV15 to TRBJ2-7; 7 bases agree with TRBD2. The CDR3 loop spans 14 amino acids. Trimming took 0 bases from V and 4 from J; bases not matched to a gene: 3. Germline assignment: CDR1 LNHNV and CDR2 YYDKDF (reference sequence). CDR3: CATSRDAGEYEQYF. In DNA form, the CDR3 reads TGTGCCACCAGCAGAGATGCGGGGGAGTACGAGCAGTACTTC.

The chain recombines TRBV6-1 with TRBJ2-7; D gene ambiguous. The CDR3 has 13 residues. Trimming took 2 bases from V and 4 from J, leaving 9 bases between them. Germline V gene data show CDR1 as MNHNS and CDR2 as SASEGT. The CDR3 spells CASSEIRLYEQYF. The CDR3 DNA sequence: TGTGCCAGCAGTGAAATCAGGCTTTACGAGCAGTACTTC.

This chain uses TRBV3-1 (or the pseudogene TRBV3-2) with TRBJ2-2; 11 bases agree with TRBD2. CDR3 length: 16 residues. With V trimmed by 1 base and J by 4 bases, 2 bases remained unmatched. CDR1 is LGHDT, CDR2 YNNKEL, per germline (reference sequence). In nucleotides, the CDR3 is TGTGCCAGCAGCCAAGTGACTAGCGGGACCACCGGGGAGCTGTTTTTT. Protein product: CASSQVTSGTTGELFF.

The chain joins TRBV27 to TRBJ2-2; TRBD1 or TRBD2 may be the D gene (5 bases each). V was clipped by 7 bases and J by 4 bases, with 16 bases between them. Germline loops: CDR1 MNHEY, CDR2 SMNVEV (reference sequence). CDR3 length: 15 residues. CDR3 nucleotides: TGTGCCAGCACCAGCCCGGGGCTCCTCACCGGGGAGCTGTTTTTT. It codes for CASTSPGLLTGELFF.

The chain has TRBV2 and TRBJ1-4; no definite D call. The CDR3 loop spans 15 amino acids. The germline gives CDR1 SNHLY, CDR2 FYNNEI. The germline V and J ends were trimmed by 3 bases and 0 bases, with 8 bases remaining between them. Here the CDR3 reads CASSERDSTNEKLFF. CDR3 DNA: TGTGCCAGCAGTGAGAGAGACTCAACTAATGAAAAACTGTTTTTT.

This clone turned up a few times. The CDR3 bases are TGTGCCAGCAGGGGACAGGGCTACACTGAAGCTTTCTTT. Encoded protein: CASRGQGYTEAFF. The chain carries TRBV12-3 or TRBV12-4 and TRBJ1-1, with 9 bases that match TRBD1. CDR3 length equals 13 residues. The V segment lost 6 bases and the J segment 3 bases; nucleotides outside the gene matches: 2.

The chain combines TRBV19 with TRBJ2-5; D not resolved. CDR1 is LNHDA and CDR2 is SQIVND in the germline V gene (reference sequence). V lost 4 bases and J lost 5, with 20 bases in between. There are 16 residues in the CDR3. This chain's CDR3 is CASSTDLAWEGETQYF. In nucleotides, the CDR3 is TGTGCCAGTAGTACAGACTTGGCCTGGGAAGGGGAGACCCAGTACTTC.

The chain employs TRBV5-8 and TRBJ1-2; 10 nucleotides align to TRBD1. This CDR3 has 15 residues. The germline CDR1 and CDR2 sequences are SGHTS and YDEGEE. J was trimmed by 5 bases and V by 1 base; bases with no gene match: 5. Here the CDR3 reads CASSLRGQGIYGYTF. The CDR3 DNA sequence: TGTGCCAGCAGCTTGAGGGGACAGGGGATTTATGGCTACACCTTC.

This sequence joins TRBV3-1 (or the pseudogene TRBV3-2) and TRBJ2-2; weak D call: TRBD1 (5 bases). The germline gives CDR1 LGHDT, CDR2 YNNKEL (reference sequence). V was clipped by 1 base and J by 3 bases, with 12 bases between them. The CDR3 runs to 16 residues. The CDR3 loop is CASSQGRARDTGELFF. CDR3 DNA: TGTGCCAGCAGCCAAGGACGGGCCAGGGACACCGGGGAGCTGTTTTTT.

This clone has only a few counts. The chain employs TRBV27 and TRBJ2-7; D call uncertain. The CDR3 has 14 residues. Trimming left V 7 bases short and J 1 base short, with 14 bases between. Germline V lookup: CDR1 MNHEY, CDR2 SMNVEV (reference sequence). Here the CDR3 reads CASTDQDRSYEQYF. CDR3 in DNA: TGTGCCAGCACCGACCAGGACCGATCCTACGAGCAGTACTTC.